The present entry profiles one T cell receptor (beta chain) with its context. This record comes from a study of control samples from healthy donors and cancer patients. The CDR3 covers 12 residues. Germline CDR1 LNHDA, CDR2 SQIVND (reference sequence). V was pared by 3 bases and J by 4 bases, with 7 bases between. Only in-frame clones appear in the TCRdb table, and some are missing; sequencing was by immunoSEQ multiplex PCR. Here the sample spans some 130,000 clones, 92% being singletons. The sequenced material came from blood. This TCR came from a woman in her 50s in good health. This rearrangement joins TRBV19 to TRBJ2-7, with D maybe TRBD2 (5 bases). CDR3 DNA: TGTGCCAGTAGTATCCGCGGGTACGAGCAGTACTTC. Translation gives CASSIRGYEQYF. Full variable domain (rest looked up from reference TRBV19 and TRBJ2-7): DGGITQSPKYLFRKEGQNVTLSCEQNLNHDAMYWYRQDPGQGLRLIYYSQIVNDFQKGDIAEGYSVSREKKESFPLTVTSAQKNPTAFYLCASSIRGYEQYFGPGTRLTVT.